The rows below give T cell receptor beta chains drawn from one sample of a study of T cell responses to AZD1222 COVID-19 vaccine. Method: immunoSEQ multiplex PCR; TCRdb's copy keeps in-frame clones and lacks some. The sample has some 120,000 clones; about 90% are singletons. The sample in question was peripheral blood, obtained on day 0 of AZD1222 vaccination. The receptors come from an adult in good health. Each CDR3 is given with its conserved first and last residue. Each record gives: V gene, J gene, D gene, clone size, CDR3 DNA, CDR3 protein. The D gene is left open where the match is weak. Part of the rows lack a size; the others show once, few, many or a class for expanded clones.

TRBV21-1	TRBJ2-7	-	-	TGTGCCAGCAGCCGTACGGGAGGACACTACGAGCAGTACTTC	CASSRTGGHYEQYF
TRBV2	TRBJ1-6	TRBD1	-	TGTGCCAGCAGTGAGGTGAGAAGATCCGGGACAGGGGATTCACCCCTCCACTTT	CASSEVRRSGTGDSPLHF
TRBV11-2	TRBJ1-2	-	once	TGTGCCAGCAGCCCGCAGGGATCAAGTACGGATGGCTACACCTTC	CASSPQGSSTDGYTF
TRBV7-6	TRBJ2-1	TRBD2	once	TGTGCCAGCAGCAAGCTAGCGGGTGGTGGAAATGAGCAGTTCTTC	CASSKLAGGGNEQFF
TRBV13	TRBJ2-1	-	-	TGTGCCAGCAGCCCCGGGTGGGGATCCGATGAGCAGTTCTTC	CASSPGWGSDEQFF
TRBV7-3	TRBJ2-5	-	-	TGTGCCAGCAGCCCTCTACCCCAAGAGACCCAGTACTTC	CASSPLPQETQYF
TRBV6-4	TRBJ2-5	-	-	TGTGCCAGCAGTGAGACTATGGGAGAGACCCAGTACTTC	CASSETMGETQYF
TRBV9	TRBJ1-1	-	-	TGTGCCAGCAGCGTAGAAACAGGGAGGGGAGACACTGAAGCTTTCTTT	CASSVETGRGDTEAFF
TRBV7-6	TRBJ1-3	TRBD1	few	TGTGCCAGCAGCTTGGGACAGGGTAGTGCTGGAAACACCATATATTTT	CASSLGQGSAGNTIYF
TRBV3-1/TRBV3-2	TRBJ1-2	TRBD1	-	TGTGCCAGCAGCCAAGGGACAGGGCCACTAAATGGCTACACCTTC	CASSQGTGPLNGYTF
TRBV4-1	TRBJ2-3	TRBD2	-	TGCGCCAGCAGCCTCATACTAGCGGAGATAGATACGCAGTATTTT	CASSLILAEIDTQYF
TRBV18	TRBJ1-1	-	-	TGTGCCAGCTCACCACGGGCTGACTTGAACACTGAAGCTTTCTTT	CASSPRADLNTEAFF
TRBV5-1	TRBJ1-2	-	-	TGCGCCAGCAGCTTGGCCGACAGCAACACTTATGGCTACACCTTC	CASSLADSNTYGYTF
TRBV18	TRBJ1-1	TRBD1	-	TGTGCCAGCTCACCGGGACAGCGAAATACTGAAGCTTTCTTT	CASSPGQRNTEAFF
TRBV7-2	TRBJ1-6	-	-	TGTGCCAGCAGCCGTCCGGGACCGGTGAAACCCCTCCACTTT	CASSRPGPVKPLHF
TRBV30	TRBJ1-2	-	-	TGTGCCTGGAGTCGGACGGCATCGGGTGGCTACACCTTC	CAWSRTASGGYTF
TRBV12-3/TRBV12-4	TRBJ1-2	-	-	TGTGCCAGCAGTTTGGCAGATTCGGGCTACACCTTC	CASSLADSGYTF
TRBV30	TRBJ1-1	-	-	TGTGCCTGGAACAGGGTGGGGTTCGCTGAAGCTTTCTTT	CAWNRVGFAEAFF
TRBV13	TRBJ1-4	-	-	TGTGCCAGCAGTGTAAACGAAAAACTGTTTTTT	CASSVNEKLFF
TRBV27	TRBJ1-6	-	-	TGTGCCAGTAGCGGACAGACAGAATATAATTCACCCCTCCACTTT	CASSGQTEYNSPLHF
TRBV28	TRBJ1-5	TRBD1	-	TGTGCCAGCACAGGACAGGGAGGTCAGCCCCAGCATTTT	CASTGQGGQPQHF
TRBV7-8	TRBJ2-7	TRBD1	-	TGTGCCAGCAGCTTAGTAGCGTCTGGGACAGCCTTCTACGAGCAGTACTTC	CASSLVASGTAFYEQYF
TRBV28	TRBJ1-1	-	-	TGTGCCAGCAGTTTTACAGGGACCCAGTGCTTCTTT	CASSFTGTQCFF
TRBV14	TRBJ1-2	-	once	TGTGCCAGCAGCCAGTCCCAGGCTCGGGGCTACACCTTC	CASSQSQARGYTF
TRBV28	TRBJ1-4	TRBD1	-	TGTGCCAGCAGTAACGACAGGGGTGGCGAAAAACTGTTTTTT	CASSNDRGGEKLFF
TRBV28	TRBJ1-5	-	-	TGTGCCAGCAGTTTACTTAAGGGGCCAAGCAATCAGCCCCAGCATTTT	CASSLLKGPSNQPQHF
TRBV19	TRBJ1-5	TRBD1	-	TGTGCCAGTAGCGGGACAGGGTCGTTTCAGCCCCAGCATTTT	CASSGTGSFQPQHF
TRBV9	TRBJ2-1	-	-	TGTGCCAGCAGCGTACCCCCAGAACGGCCGACCTACGGGGAGCAGTTCTTC	CASSVPPERPTYGEQFF
TRBV24-1	TRBJ2-1	TRBD1	-	TGTGCCACCAGTGATCCCGGGACAGGACTCTACAATGAGCAGTTCTTC	CATSDPGTGLYNEQFF
TRBV29-1	TRBJ2-5	TRBD1	once	TGCAGCGTACCACAGGGGCAGGGAGAGACCCAGTACTTC	CSVPQGQGETQYF
TRBV27	TRBJ1-3	TRBD1	-	TGTGCCAGCAGGAGGACAGGTGGAAACACCATATATTTT	CASRRTGGNTIYF
TRBV12-5	TRBJ2-1	TRBD1	-	TGTGCTAGTGGGCCGAACAGGGGCAATGAGCAGTTCTTC	CASGPNRGNEQFF